Shown below are 26 T cell receptor beta chains from a single sample sequenced in a study of cytomegalovirus exposure and HLA in healthy donors. PCR was performed using 60 Vbeta and 13 Jbeta primers. Profiling relied on immunoSEQ multiplex PCR, and the TCRdb table lists in-frame clones only, not all of them. The sample contains tens of thousands of clones, roughly 80% of which appear only once. The sequenced sample consisted of PBMCs. Receptors were obtained from a woman aged 40-49 years in good health and CMV-seropositive.

This clone appeared once. This chain joins TRBV27 and TRBJ1-2; 7 bases line up with TRBD1. The germline V gene has CDR1 MNHEY and CDR2 SMNVEV (reference sequence). This CDR3 is 14 amino acids long. Germline trimming cut 5 bases from V and 4 bases from J; bases unmatched to any gene: 7. The CDR3 region is CASSPGQSTYGYTF. The CDR3 DNA reads as TGTGCCAGCAGTCCGGGACAGTCAACCTATGGCTACACCTTC.

The chain carries TRBV6-5 and TRBJ1-2, with TRBD1 matching 9 bases. V lost 0 bases and J lost 4; bases outside the gene matches: 3. The CDR3 contains 15 residues. Looked up from germline, CDR1 is MNHEY and CDR2 is SVGAGI. The CDR3 region is CASSYSTGGGYGYTF. Here the CDR3 DNA reads TGTGCCAGCAGTTACTCGACAGGGGGGGGCTATGGCTACACCTTC.

This sequence joins TRBV15 and TRBJ2-7; D ambiguous. Germline V gives CDR1 LNHNV, CDR2 YYDKDF (reference sequence). The CDR3 has 14 residues. V lost 4 bases and J lost 5, with 15 bases in between. CDR3 DNA sequence: TGTGCCACCAGCACCACGTCCGAGGCCCACGAGCAGTACTTC. Translated: CATSTTSEAHEQYF.

V usage is TRBV18 and J usage is TRBJ2-5, with TRBD1 matching 9 bases. Germline CDR1 and CDR2: KGHSH and LQKENI. With 5 bases clipped from V and 4 bases from J, the junction kept 5 bases outside the gene matches. CDR3 length: 14 residues. The CDR3 is CASSTNRGRETQYF. Written as DNA, the CDR3 is TGTGCCAGCTCAACAAACAGGGGGCGAGAGACCCAGTACTTC.

The V and J genes are TRBV5-1 and TRBJ1-2, with 12 bases identical to TRBD1. Germline CDR1 reads SGHRS; CDR2 reads YFSETQ. With V trimmed by 0 bases and J by 3 bases, 3 bases remained unmatched. The CDR3 length is 16 residues. CDR3: CASSLGDRGLDYGYTF. The CDR3 DNA is TGCGCCAGCAGCTTGGGGGACAGGGGGCTCGACTATGGCTACACCTTC.

The chain recombines TRBV5-6 with TRBJ1-1; D gene uncertain. V was trimmed by 0 bases and J by 4 bases, leaving 7 bases between them. The CDR3 length is 13 residues. Per the germline V gene, CDR1 is SGHDT and CDR2 is YYEEEE. The CDR3 protein is CASSLGPGTEAFF. The CDR3 DNA reads TGTGCCAGCAGCTTGGGTCCCGGCACTGAAGCTTTCTTT. Full variable domain (missing parts from reference TRBV5-6 and TRBJ1-1): DAGVTQSPTHLIKTRGQQVTLRCSPKSGHDTVSWYQQALGQGPQFIFQYYEEEERQRGNFPDRFSGHQFPNYSSELNVNALLLGDSALYLCASSLGPGTEAFFGQGTRLTVV.

J is TRBJ2-3 and V is TRBV6-5; D perhaps matches TRBD2 (6 bases). Between the trimmed V and J ends, which lost 6 bases and 4 bases, there was a span of 17 bases. From germline, CDR1 is MNHEY and CDR2 SVGAGI. There are 15 residues in the CDR3. The CDR3 loop reads CASRPIWGRSDTQYF. CDR3 bases: TGTGCCAGCAGGCCAATCTGGGGGAGGTCAGATACGCAGTATTTT.

The rearrangement links TRBV4-2 to TRBJ1-1; TRBD1 matches at 7 bases. Trimming cost V 4 bases and J 3 bases; bases outside gene matches: 11. Germline V gene lookup returns CDR1 LGHNA and CDR2 YNFKEQ. The CDR3 is 16 amino acids. In DNA form, the CDR3 reads TGTGCCAGCAGCCTAAAAATTCAGGGGGTTGACACTGAAGCTTTCTTT. Protein: CASSLKIQGVDTEAFF.

With regard to this clone: Germline is not matched at one junction end, which may reflect a read error. CDR3 region: CATRRGDSF. The CDR3 nucleotides read TGTGCCACCCGGAGAGGAGACTCTTTC. This chain links TRBV27 with TRBJ2-7, with D uncertain. Per germline, CDR1 MNHEY and CDR2 SMNVEV (reference sequence). The CDR3 is 9 residues long.

V usage is TRBV4-2 and J usage is TRBJ2-3; D gene ambiguous. Germline-derived CDR1 and CDR2 are LGHNA and YNFKEQ. The CDR3 is 13 amino acids. The germline V and J ends were trimmed by 5 bases and 1 base, with 7 bases remaining between them. CDR3 protein: CASSSSGTDTQYF. The CDR3 DNA reads as TGTGCCAGCAGCTCGAGCGGCACAGATACGCAGTATTTT.

This clone was counted a few times. The gene calls are TRBV19 and TRBJ2-7; 7 positions match TRBD1. Germline CDR1 is LNHDA and CDR2 is SQIVND (reference sequence). Trimming took 5 bases from V and 2 from J; bases not matched to a gene: 12. The CDR3 runs to 16 residues. This CDR3 is CASSRPRGPKTYEQYF. For the CDR3, the DNA is TGTGCCAGTAGTCGACCTAGGGGGCCCAAGACCTACGAGCAGTACTTC.

The chain links TRBV19 to TRBJ1-1; D is possibly TRBD1 (6 bases). V gave up 5 bases and J gave up 4 bases, with 20 bases separating them. The CDR3 has 16 residues. In germline, CDR1 is LNHDA, CDR2 SQIVND (reference sequence). In DNA form, the CDR3 reads TGTGCCAGTAGTCCCCTCCTAATCAGGGGACCCACTGAAGCTTTCTTT. This encodes CASSPLLIRGPTEAFF.

The V call is TRBV10-3, the J call TRBJ2-1, with a weak D call TRBD2 (6 bases). Per the germline V gene, CDR1 is ENHRY and CDR2 is SYGVKD. V was trimmed by 6 bases and J by 0 bases, leaving 18 bases between them. This CDR3 contains 17 residues. CDR3 amino acids: CAIRDYSSKSSYNEQFF. DNA of the CDR3: TGTGCCATCAGGGACTACAGTTCTAAAAGCTCCTACAATGAGCAGTTCTTC.

This clone was found a few times. The chain employs TRBV30 and TRBJ2-3, with TRBD2 matching over 7 bases. The J segment lost 1 base and the V segment lost 4 bases, leaving 2 bases of the junction unmatched. Germline-derived CDR1 and CDR2 are GTSNPN and SVGIG (reference sequence). The CDR3 has 13 amino acids. The DNA for the CDR3 is TGTGCCTGGATCAGCGGGGGCACAGATACGCAGTATTTT. Its protein is CAWISGGTDTQYF.

The rearrangement links TRBV5-1 to TRBJ2-3; D gene unclear. V was clipped by 0 bases and J by 4 bases, with 9 bases between them. Germline CDR1 reads SGHRS; CDR2 reads YFSETQ. The CDR3 is made up of 14 amino acids. CDR3 nucleotides: TGCGCCAGCAGCTTGGAACCTGACTCAGATACGCAGTATTTT. It yields the protein CASSLEPDSDTQYF.

The rearrangement links TRBV4-2 to TRBJ2-3; the D gene is possibly TRBD1 (5 bases). V was cut by 1 base and J by 4 bases, with 9 bases left in between. CDR3 size: 14 residues. CDR1 is LGHNA and CDR2 is YNFKEQ in the germline V gene. CDR3 region: CASSQGGPADTQYF. The CDR3 DNA reads as TGTGCCAGCAGCCAAGGGGGCCCAGCAGATACGCAGTATTTT.

The chain employs TRBV5-1 and TRBJ2-7; the D gene is possibly TRBD1 (6 bases). CDR1 SGHRS and CDR2 YFSETQ come from the germline V gene. V lost 4 bases to trimming and J lost 7 bases, with 18 bases between them. The CDR3 sequence is 14 residues long. The CDR3 DNA is TGCGCCAGCAGCCCTTCGACAGGAGGTGTTGAGCAGTACTTC. Translated, it gives CASSPSTGGVEQYF.

The chain joins TRBV2 to TRBJ2-3; tentative D call: TRBD1 (7 bases). This CDR3 has 14 amino acids. CDR1 SNHLY and CDR2 FYNNEI come from the germline V gene. Trimming cost V 5 bases and J 7 bases, with 16 bases left between them. CDR3 DNA sequence: TGTGCCAGCAGTCCCAGGGGGGTCGATAATACGCAGTATTTT. This sequence encodes CASSPRGVDNTQYF.

This chain connects TRBV7-2 to TRBJ2-7, with TRBD1 matching over 10 bases. Germline-derived CDR1 and CDR2 are SGHTA and FQGNSA. V shed 1 base, J shed 2 bases, and the junction held 5 bases outside the gene matches. The CDR3 has 16 amino acids. CDR3 sequence (DNA): TGTGCCAGCAGCTTAGTTGGGGACAGGGGAGCCTACGAGCAGTACTTC. This sequence encodes CASSLVGDRGAYEQYF.

The rearrangement joins TRBV11-2 to TRBJ2-1; D ambiguous. The CDR3 runs 15 residues. Trimming removed 5 bases from V and 0 bases from J, with 11 bases in between. The germline CDR1 and CDR2 sequences are SGHAT and FQNNGV. The chain's CDR3 is CASSPTSRSYNEQFF. CDR3 nucleotides: TGTGCCAGCAGCCCCACATCCCGCTCCTACAATGAGCAGTTCTTC.

V and J are TRBV19 and TRBJ2-6, with no clear D. The CDR3 is 14 residues long. The germline V and J ends were trimmed by 7 bases and 0 bases, with 7 bases remaining between them. Germline loops: CDR1 LNHDA, CDR2 SQIVND (reference sequence). The CDR3 coding sequence is TGTGCCAGTAAGCGTGGCTCTGGGGCCAACGTCCTGACTTTC. Its protein product is CASKRGSGANVLTF.

The chain combines TRBV5-1 with TRBJ2-3, with 8 positions matching TRBD2. CDR3 length: 16 amino acids. V shed 5 bases, J shed 2 bases, and the junction held 10 bases outside the gene matches. The germline CDR1 and CDR2 sequences are SGHRS and YFSETQ. The CDR3 is CASSSGAGGPTDTQYF. As DNA, the CDR3 is TGCGCCAGCAGTTCGGGCGCGGGGGGCCCCACAGATACGCAGTATTTT.

This clone was observed a few times. This chain uses TRBV29-1 with TRBJ1-1, with TRBD1 matching over 8 bases. The V segment lost 7 bases and the J segment 0 bases; nucleotides outside the gene matches: 4. Germline V gene data show CDR1 as SQVTM and CDR2 as ANQGSEA. This CDR3 is built from 13 residues. The CDR3 protein is CSGRTGMNTEAFF. For the CDR3, the DNA is TGCAGCGGACGGACAGGGATGAACACTGAAGCTTTCTTT.

The V gene is TRBV29-1, the J gene TRBJ1-1; 8 bases are a match to TRBD1. The CDR3 totals 13 residues. Per the germline V gene, CDR1 is SQVTM and CDR2 is ANQGSEA. Trimming removed 1 base from V and 9 bases from J; junction bases left unmatched: 7. CDR3 loop: CSVEVITGGQAFF. In nucleotides, the CDR3 is TGCAGCGTTGAAGTTATAACAGGGGGACAAGCTTTCTTT.

CDR3 sequence: CATSPPLGLNEKLFF. The CDR3, as DNA: TGTGCCACCAGCCCCCCCCTGGGCCTTAATGAAAAACTGTTTTTT. The chain has TRBV15 and TRBJ1-4; the D is unclear. From germline, CDR1 is LNHNV and CDR2 YYDKDF (reference sequence). There are 15 residues in the CDR3. V lost 5 bases and J lost 4, with 14 bases in between.

The rearrangement links TRBV9 to TRBJ2-7, with D tentatively TRBD2 (5 bases). Germline CDR1 and CDR2: SGDLS and YYNGEE. The CDR3 is 13 residues long. V was trimmed by 4 bases and J by 6 bases, leaving 14 bases between them. The CDR3 sequence is CASSPRVEGEQYF. CDR3 sequence (DNA): TGTGCCAGCAGCCCACGGGTTGAGGGCGAGCAGTACTTC.